The 5 T cell receptor beta chains below were found in one sample sequenced in a study of T cells in localized non-small cell lung cancer. The protocol was immunoSEQ multiplex PCR, while the TCRdb copy is restricted to in-frame clones and leaves out a portion. The sample carries 75,000 to 95,000 clones, about 87% recorded once. The sample here was peripheral blood, taken before any cancer treatment. The receptors here all came from a man between 35 and 75 years old with stage I squamous cell lung carcinoma.

The genes are TRBV28 and TRBJ1-2, with D perhaps matching TRBD1 (5 bases). The CDR3 sequence is 13 residues long. Germline CDR1 MDHEN, CDR2 SYDVKM. The V and J ends lost 2 bases and 7 bases respectively, with 11 bases between them. Written as DNA, the CDR3 is TGTGCCAGCAGTTTAGTGAAGGGGACTGGCTACACCTTC. Protein: CASSLVKGTGYTF.

The chain is built from TRBV7-2 and TRBJ1-2; TRBD1 agrees at 9 bases. CDR3 length: 13 residues. V shed 6 bases, J shed 8 bases, and the junction held 7 bases outside the gene matches. The germline V gene has CDR1 SGHTA and CDR2 FQGNSA. CDR3 DNA: TGTGCCAGCAGTCCCGGACAGGGGAAGGGCTACACCTTC. It codes for CASSPGQGKGYTF.

V and J are TRBV7-9 and TRBJ1-6, with D uncertain. Trimming cost V 5 bases and J 9 bases, with 14 bases left between them. Germline assignment: CDR1 SEHNR and CDR2 FQNEAQ (reference sequence). The CDR3 covers 14 residues. The CDR3 here is CASSTAWGASPLHF. The CDR3 nucleotides are TGTGCCAGCAGCACAGCGTGGGGAGCTTCACCCCTCCACTTT. The full variable domain, with the rest looked up from reference TRBV7-9 and TRBJ1-6, is DTGVSQNPRHKITKRGQNVTFRCDPISEHNRLYWYRQTLGQGPEFLTYFQNEAQLEKSRLLSDRFSAERPKGSFSTLEIQRTEQGDSAMYLCASSTAWGASPLHFGNGTRLTVT.

This clone showed up just a few times. The CDR3 nucleotides are TGTGCCAGCAGTTTTAGGACACTAAGCAATCAGCCCCAGCATTTT. Translation gives CASSFRTLSNQPQHF. The chain uses TRBV28 and TRBJ1-5; tentative D call: TRBD1 (5 bases). V lost 3 bases and J 1 base, leaving 10 bases between the germline ends. The CDR3 sequence is 15 residues long. Germline CDR1 MDHEN, CDR2 SYDVKM.

The chain recombines TRBV6-5 with TRBJ2-1; TRBD1 might be the D (6 bases). The CDR3 consists of 14 residues. V lost 2 bases and J 9 bases, leaving 14 bases between the germline ends. Germline lookup yields CDR1 MNHEY and CDR2 SVGAGI. The CDR3 loop reads CASSYGQGLSEQFF. In DNA, the CDR3 is TGTGCCAGCAGTTACGGCCAGGGGCTAAGTGAGCAGTTCTTC.